The 27 T cell receptor beta chains below were found in one sample sequenced in a study of technical replicates of blood from a few donors. Libraries were prepared by immunoSEQ multiplex PCR; TCRdb keeps only in-frame clonotypes and omits some of them. Of tens of thousands of clones in the sample, approximately 91% are singletons; the top ten hold about 4.5%. Sequencing was performed on PBMCs. Every receptor here comes from a human donor in good health. Some clones in this sample may be carry-over from other donors' samples.

V is TRBV11-2 and J is TRBJ2-7, with 8 bases matching TRBD1. CDR1 is SGHAT and CDR2 is FQNNGV in the germline V gene. This CDR3 contains 15 residues. V shed 1 base and J 2 bases; nucleotides not matched to a gene: 4. The CDR3 nucleotides read TGTGCCAGCAGCTTAGCGGGCAGGGGGCCCTACGAGCAGTACTTC. Translation: CASSLAGRGPYEQYF.

The chain combines TRBV2 with TRBJ2-2; 7 nucleotides align to TRBD2. The germline CDR1 and CDR2 sequences are SNHLY and FYNNEI. The CDR3 runs to 14 residues. J was trimmed by 4 bases and V by 6 bases; bases with no gene match: 5. CDR3 in DNA: TGTGCCAGCAGGCTGGGGGGGGGCACCGGGGAGCTGTTTTTT. Residues: CASRLGGGTGELFF.

The gene calls are TRBV10-3 and TRBJ1-5; 8 bases line up with TRBD1. Per the germline V gene, CDR1 is ENHRY and CDR2 is SYGVKD. V was clipped by 0 bases and J by 9 bases; unmatched bases: 13. The CDR3 consists of 17 residues. CDR3 loop: CAISESGGQAVWGPQHF. In nucleotides, the CDR3 is TGTGCCATCAGTGAGTCGGGGGGACAGGCGGTGTGGGGGCCCCAGCATTTT.

J is TRBJ2-1 and V is TRBV4-1; 8 bases match TRBD2. The CDR3 sequence is 16 residues long. V was pared by 0 bases and J by 10 bases, with 11 bases of the junction left unmatched. Per the germline V gene, CDR1 is MGHRA and CDR2 is YSYEKL. The chain's CDR3 is CASSQETSETTWEQFF. The CDR3 DNA reads as TGCGCCAGCAGCCAAGAGACTAGCGAGACTACTTGGGAGCAGTTCTTC.

This chain links TRBV6-5 with TRBJ2-1, with D uncertain. The germline V gene encodes CDR1 MNHEY and CDR2 SVGAGI. CDR3 length equals 14 residues. Trimming removed 7 bases at V and 4 bases at J, with 14 bases between. The CDR3 spells CASNAGFGYNEQFF. CDR3 DNA: TGTGCCAGCAACGCAGGATTTGGGTACAATGAGCAGTTCTTC.

The chain carries TRBV7-3 and TRBJ2-1, with 8 bases matching TRBD1. V shed 5 bases, J shed 7 bases, and the junction held 4 bases outside the gene matches. The CDR3 has 13 amino acids. Germline CDR1 and CDR2: SGHTA and FQGTGA. This CDR3 is CASSQGQANEQFF. In nucleotides, the CDR3 is TGTGCCAGCAGCCAGGGACAGGCTAATGAGCAGTTCTTC. Based on the CDR3 plus reference TRBV7-3 and TRBJ2-1, the full variable domain is GAGVSQTPSNKVTEKGKYVELRCDPISGHTALYWYRQSLGQGPEFLIYFQGTGAADDSGLPNDRFFAVRPEGSVSTLKIQRTERGDSAVYLCASSQGQANEQFFGPGTRLTVL.

The chain carries TRBV4-3 and TRBJ1-6; D unresolved. The length of the CDR3 is 15 residues. The V end lost 0 bases, the J end lost 8 bases, and 11 bases lay between the germline ends. Germline CDR1 and CDR2: LGHNA and YSLEER. DNA of the CDR3: TGCGCCAGCAGCCAAGATGAGACACTGGATTCACCCCTCCACTTT. Protein: CASSQDETLDSPLHF.

CDR3: CASSNGRTSGIRETQYF. The CDR3, as DNA: TGTGCCAGCAGCAACGGGAGGACTAGCGGGATCCGGGAGACCCAGTACTTC. This chain links TRBV7-6 with TRBJ2-5, with 12 bases matching TRBD2. Germline CDR1 reads SGHVS; CDR2 reads FNYEAQ. The V and J ends lost 5 bases and 5 bases, in that order; junction bases with no gene match: 12. This CDR3 has 17 amino acids.

V gene TRBV9 combines with J gene TRBJ1-2; D is undetermined. This CDR3 has 15 residues. V lost 0 bases and J 2 bases, leaving 11 bases between the germline ends. Germline loops: CDR1 SGDLS, CDR2 YYNGEE. The chain's CDR3 is CASSVAEGANYGYTF. The CDR3 DNA reads TGTGCCAGCAGCGTAGCCGAGGGTGCGAACTATGGCTACACCTTC.

On this clone: The same CDR3 can be traced to other DNA sequences in this sample. This chain uses TRBV7-3 with TRBJ2-1; 9 positions match TRBD1. The CDR3 loop spans 13 amino acids. Per the germline V gene, CDR1 is SGHTA and CDR2 is FQGTGA. V lost 5 bases and J lost 7; bases outside the gene matches: 3. The CDR3 is CASSRGQGNEQFF. The CDR3 DNA follows: TGTGCCAGCAGCCGTGGACAGGGGAATGAGCAGTTCTTC.

This chain uses TRBV27 with TRBJ2-5; perhaps TRBD2 as D (6 bases). Per the germline V gene, CDR1 is MNHEY and CDR2 is SMNVEV (reference sequence). V was pared by 5 bases and J by 3 bases, with 19 bases between. The CDR3 is made up of 16 amino acids. The CDR3 region is CASSPNLEGNEETQYF. CDR3 DNA sequence: TGTGCCAGCAGTCCCAACTTGGAGGGAAATGAAGAGACCCAGTACTTC.

The J gene is TRBJ2-3, the V gene TRBV4-2; 10 nucleotides agree with TRBD2. Germline assignment: CDR1 LGHNA and CDR2 YNFKEQ. With V trimmed by 0 bases and J by 4 bases, 10 bases remained unmatched. This CDR3 spans 18 amino acids. CDR3 residues: CASSQDVRAGGRADTQYF. As DNA, the CDR3 is TGTGCCAGCAGCCAAGATGTGAGAGCGGGGGGGCGAGCAGATACGCAGTATTTT.

A remark on this clone: The same CDR3 also results from other DNA sequences found in this sample. In DNA form, the CDR3 reads TGTGCCAGCAGCTTATCCGGGGACACTGAAGCTTTCTTT. Protein product: CASSLSGDTEAFF. The chain carries TRBV7-2 and TRBJ1-1; D gene unclear. The CDR3 is 13 amino acids. Trimming stripped 2 bases from V and 3 bases from J, with 7 bases between. From germline, CDR1 is SGHTA and CDR2 FQGNSA. The full variable domain, its missing parts supplied by reference TRBV7-2 and TRBJ1-1, is GAGVSQSPSNKVTEKGKDVELRCDPISGHTALYWYRQSLGQGLEFLIYFQGNSAPDKSGLPSDRFSAERTGGSVSTLTIQRTQQEDSAVYLCASSLSGDTEAFFGQGTRLTVV.

Written as DNA, the CDR3 is TGTGCCAGCAGCTCGTTCGGAGGGGACTACGAGCAGTACTTC. It is translated as CASSSFGGDYEQYF. This sequence joins TRBV7-2 and TRBJ2-7, with D possibly being TRBD2 (6 bases). CDR1 is SGHTA and CDR2 is FQGNSA in the germline V gene. Between the trimmed V and J ends, which lost 4 bases and 3 bases, there was a span of 13 bases. This CDR3 contains 14 residues.

The chain recombines TRBV7-2 with TRBJ2-7; D unclear. V lost 5 bases and J 1 base, leaving 12 bases between the germline ends. The V gene's germline CDR1 is SGHTA and CDR2 FQGNSA. The CDR3 has 14 amino acids. DNA of the CDR3: TGTGCCAGCAGCCCTCCGGGTCTTTCCTACGAGCAGTACTTC. Its translation is CASSPPGLSYEQYF.

This clone is a singleton in its sample. The chain combines TRBV2 with TRBJ2-7; 8 bases align to TRBD2. The CDR3 has 13 residues. Germline CDR1 reads SNHLY; CDR2 reads FYNNEI. V trimming: 6 bases; J trimming: 4 bases; junction bases outside the gene matches: 5. The CDR3 reads CASRGSGAYEQYF. CDR3 nucleotides: TGTGCCAGCAGGGGTAGCGGGGCGTACGAGCAGTACTTC.

The chain combines TRBV4-2 with TRBJ2-5, with D possibly matching TRBD2 (5 bases). Germline V gene lookup returns CDR1 LGHNA and CDR2 YNFKEQ. The V gene lost 1 base and the J gene lost 1 base, with 10 bases spanning the gap. The CDR3 contains 15 residues. The CDR3 bases are TGTGCCAGCAGCCAAGGAGGGAATCTCCAAGAGACCCAGTACTTC. It is translated as CASSQGGNLQETQYF.

This chain joins TRBV7-8 and TRBJ1-1; D is possibly TRBD1 (5 bases). CDR3 size: 15 residues. The ends were cut back, 4 bases at V and 3 bases at J, with 15 bases in the middle. Germline V gene sequence: CDR1 SGHVS, CDR2 FQNEAQ. CDR3 nucleotide sequence: TGTGCCAGCAGCTCGGGGGAGGTCGGGTACACTGAAGCTTTCTTT. This codes for CASSSGEVGYTEAFF. The full variable domain, with the rest looked up from reference TRBV7-8 and TRBJ1-1, is GAGVSQSPRYKVAKRGQDVALRCDPISGHVSLFWYQQALGQGPEFLTYFQNEAQLDKSGLPSDRFFAERPEGSVSTLKIQRTQQEDSAVYLCASSSGEVGYTEAFFGQGTRLTVV.

The table lists this clone with a few counts. This chain links TRBV30 with TRBJ1-1; D is perhaps TRBD1 (5 bases). This CDR3 region has 12 residues. The V gene's germline CDR1 is GTSNPN and CDR2 SVGIG (reference sequence). Trimming stripped 0 bases from V and 5 bases from J, with 7 bases between. For the CDR3, the DNA is TGTGCCTGGAGTGTGGGGGGGACTGAAGCTTTCTTT. Its translation: CAWSVGGTEAFF.

The chain joins TRBV19 to TRBJ1-4, with 7 bases identical to TRBD1. CDR3 size: 17 residues. Germline CDR1 reads LNHDA; CDR2 reads SQIVND (reference sequence). The V gene end was trimmed by 1 base and the J gene end by 7 bases; junction bases not matched to a gene: 12. The CDR3 coding sequence is TGTGCCAGTAGTATAGGCCCTAGGGGGCGAGCGTCTGAAAAACTGTTTTTT. This sequence encodes CASSIGPRGRASEKLFF.

This sequence joins TRBV7-6 and TRBJ2-7, with no clear D. The germline V and J ends were trimmed by 1 base and 0 bases, with 7 bases remaining between them. The CDR3 runs 14 residues. Germline V CDR1 and CDR2: SGHVS, FNYEAQ. The CDR3 loop reads CASSLGLDSYEQYF. The CDR3 DNA reads TGTGCCAGCAGCTTAGGTTTAGACTCCTACGAGCAGTACTTC.

The rearrangement joins TRBV7-2 to TRBJ2-7; perhaps TRBD1 as D (6 bases). Germline V CDR1 and CDR2: SGHTA, FQGNSA. V lost 6 bases and J 2 bases, leaving 11 bases between the germline ends. The CDR3 loop spans 13 amino acids. The CDR3 coding sequence is TGTGCCAGCAGAACGACAGGACCCTACGAGCAGTACTTC. It translates to CASRTTGPYEQYF.

With respect to this clone: One junction end does not reproduce the germline sequence, and a read error may be involved. This rearrangement joins TRBV6-1 to TRBJ2-4, with D perhaps matching TRBD2 (7 bases). The germline V gene encodes CDR1 MNHNS and CDR2 SASEGT. The CDR3 contains 11 residues. The CDR3 nucleotides read TGTGCCAGCAGTGACCGGGGGGCGGCGTGGTTC. It is translated as CASSDRGAAWF.

J is TRBJ2-6 and V is TRBV5-8, with 10 bases that match TRBD2. J was trimmed by 3 bases and V by 0 bases; bases with no gene match: 3. Germline V gene lookup returns CDR1 SGHTS and CDR2 YDEGEE. The CDR3 has 17 residues. This chain's CDR3 is CASSLASGGGGANVLTF. In DNA form, the CDR3 reads TGTGCCAGCAGCTTGGCTAGCGGGGGAGGTGGGGCCAACGTCCTGACTTTC.

Of note for this clone: No conserved phenylalanine or tryptophan is present at the end of the CDR3, so a read error is the likely explanation. The DNA is left out, because the CDR3 cannot be placed on it with certainty; the CDR3 is given as TCRdb lists it. The chain links TRBV11-3 to TRBJ2-7; the table's D gene call, TRBD2, was not cross checked with the DNA. Looked up from germline, CDR1 is SGHNT and CDR2 is YENEEA. The CDR3 spans 10 residues, counting both ends. The CDR3 here is CASSLVYLED.

This clone was counted a single time. This chain joins TRBV4-1 and TRBJ2-7; the D gene is possibly TRBD2 (6 bases). The germline CDR1 and CDR2 sequences are MGHRA and YSYEKL. V was shortened by 0 bases and J by 6 bases, with 18 bases between the two germline ends. The length of the CDR3 is 16 residues. CDR3 in amino acids: CASSQDRAGSYVEQYF. The CDR3 DNA follows: TGCGCCAGCAGCCAAGACAGGGCGGGGTCTTACGTCGAGCAGTACTTC.

CDR3 DNA sequence: TGTGCCAGCAACCCAAGGTCAGGGGACTCACCCCTCCACTTT. Its translation is CASNPRSGDSPLHF. This sequence joins TRBV5-5 and TRBJ1-6; the D gene is possibly TRBD1 (6 bases). Germline V gene sequence: CDR1 SGHKS, CDR2 YYEKEE (reference sequence). V was clipped by 6 bases and J by 10 bases, with 17 bases between them. The CDR3 extends over 14 amino acids.